Each of the 10 T cell receptor beta chains below was sequenced from the same sample in a study of vaccination effects on CD4 cells after COVID-19. The data were produced by immunoSEQ multiplex PCR, yet TCRdb's version contains in-frame clones alone and is incomplete. Of approximately 28,000 clones detected, 75% to 80% appear once; the ten largest clones hold less than 7.5%. No antigen has been identified for these receptors. Antigen-specific CD4+ T cells were expanded (with viral peptide pools) by the ViraFEST assay ahead of sequencing. Cultured cells yielded isolated CD4+ T cells after more than nine days. As their vaccination, participants received two doses of either BNT162b2 or mRNA-1273. Specimen: CD4+ T cells from PBMCs cultured with SARS-CoV-2 spike peptides, collected after COVID-19 vaccination. Source of these receptors: a human donor who received a COVID-19 vaccine. Some clones in this sample may be carry-over from other donors' samples.

This chain joins TRBV11-2 and TRBJ2-1; 11 nucleotides match TRBD2. Germline V gene sequence: CDR1 SGHAT, CDR2 FQNNGV. Trimming at V came to 2 bases and at J to 6 bases, leaving 0 bases not matched to a gene. The CDR3 runs to 14 residues. The CDR3 nucleotides are TGTGCCAGCAGCTTAACTAGCGGGGGCAATGAGCAGTTCTTC. Translation gives CASSLTSGGNEQFF.

The genes are TRBV5-1 and TRBJ2-2; a possible D gene is TRBD1 (5 bases). There are 16 residues in the CDR3. V lost 6 bases and J lost 2, with 17 bases in between. Germline lookup yields CDR1 SGHRS and CDR2 YFSETQ. The CDR3 loop reads CASTAQGEINTGELFF. DNA of the CDR3: TGCGCCAGCACCGCCCAGGGTGAAATTAACACCGGGGAGCTGTTTTTT.

The chain joins TRBV5-1 to TRBJ1-1; 7 positions match TRBD1. The CDR3 contains 13 residues. V was pared by 1 base and J by 5 bases, with 2 bases of the junction left unmatched. The germline gives CDR1 SGHRS, CDR2 YFSETQ. The chain's CDR3 is CASSLQGDTEAFF. The CDR3 DNA reads as TGCGCCAGCAGCTTGCAGGGGGATACTGAAGCTTTCTTT.

The gene calls are TRBV7-3 and TRBJ1-1; 9 positions agree with TRBD1. CDR3 length equals 14 residues. With V trimmed by 2 bases and J by 4 bases, 2 bases remained unmatched. Germline CDR1 is SGHTA and CDR2 is FQGTGA. In DNA form, the CDR3 reads TGTGCCAGCAGCTTAGACAGGGGGAGCACTGAAGCTTTCTTT. Its protein product is CASSLDRGSTEAFF.

The chain has TRBV10-2 and TRBJ1-5; D gene unclear. The CDR3 runs to 14 residues. Germline CDR1 and CDR2: WSHSY and SAAADI. The V end lost 1 base, the J end lost 2 bases, and 6 bases lay between the germline ends. CDR3: CASSEFSGNQPQHF. The CDR3 DNA reads as TGCGCCAGCAGTGAGTTTTCCGGCAATCAGCCCCAGCATTTT.

This chain links TRBV27 with TRBJ1-5; perhaps TRBD1 as D (5 bases). CDR1 is MNHEY, CDR2 SMNVEV, per germline (reference sequence). V was trimmed by 3 bases and J by 0 bases, leaving 9 bases between them. The CDR3 covers 15 residues. For the CDR3, the DNA is TGTGCCAGCAGTTTCAGGGTCGGTAGCAATCAGCCCCAGCATTTT. Encoded protein: CASSFRVGSNQPQHF.

The gene calls are TRBV27 and TRBJ2-1; TRBD1 matches 9 bases. Germline-derived CDR1 and CDR2 are MNHEY and SMNVEV (reference sequence). J was trimmed by 9 bases and V by 6 bases; bases with no gene match: 12. The CDR3 sequence is 15 residues long. CDR3 amino acids: CASRILRDRVPEQFF. CDR3 coding DNA: TGTGCCAGCAGAATCCTCCGGGACAGGGTTCCTGAGCAGTTCTTC.

The rearrangement joins TRBV24-1 to TRBJ2-2; 8 bases are shared with TRBD1. Germline CDR1 reads KGHDR; CDR2 reads SFDVKD. The CDR3 consists of 16 residues. The junction had 7 bases not matched to a gene; V was cut back by 4 bases and J by 4 bases. In DNA form, the CDR3 reads TGTGCCACCAGTGAGGGACAGGCGAAGCCCACCGGGGAGCTGTTTTTT. Translated, it gives CATSEGQAKPTGELFF.

The J gene is TRBJ1-1, the V gene TRBV18; D is ambiguous. The CDR3 contains 14 residues. The germline CDR1 and CDR2 sequences are KGHSH and LQKENI. The V end was cut by 3 bases, the J end by 5 bases, with 13 bases between. DNA of the CDR3: TGTGCCAGCTCACCGTATGATCGAGGGACTGAAGCTTTCTTT. Protein product: CASSPYDRGTEAFF.

The V and J genes are TRBV6-6 and TRBJ1-2; 7 bases are shared with TRBD1. The germline CDR1 and CDR2 sequences are MNHNY and SVGAGI (reference sequence). The CDR3 is made up of 13 amino acids. V was pared by 10 bases and J by 6 bases, with 11 bases of the junction left unmatched. The CDR3 spells CATKGAGRDGYTF. The CDR3 coding sequence is TGTGCCACCAAGGGGGCGGGGCGCGATGGCTACACCTTC.